A selection of T cell receptor beta chains follows, all from one sample in a study of blood T cell repertoires in COVID-19. TCRdb's copy holds only in-frame clones and misses some; the assay was immunoSEQ multiplex PCR. The sample holds 230,000 or so clones, roughly 81% seen once. The specimen sequenced was PBMCs or T cells enriched from blood (not recorded which). The source of these receptors is a woman between 50 and 59 years old who had been exposed to COVID-19. The CDR3 runs from the conserved cysteine through the conserved F or W. The order of the fields is clone size, D gene, V gene, J gene, CDR3 DNA, CDR3 protein. D genes are given only for firm matches. Not every row has a clone size; where given, it reads once, few, many or a size class.

.,.,TRBV18,TRBJ1-4,TGTGCCAGCTCACCGACAGTATATTCAACTAATGAAAAACTGTTTTTT,CASSPTVYSTNEKLFF
medium-sized,TRBD1,TRBV5-1,TRBJ2-3,TGCGCCAGTGCACCGGGACAGAGCACAGATACGCAGTATTTT,CASAPGQSTDTQYF
.,TRBD2,TRBV19,TRBJ2-1,TGTGCCAGTAGTATAGGGGGAGGGCCCGTTCGCAATGAGCAGTTCTTC,CASSIGGGPVRNEQFF
.,.,TRBV7-2,TRBJ2-1,TGTGCCAGCAGCTTAGGGGTGGGGGCGCCCTACAATGAGCAGTTCTTC,CASSLGVGAPYNEQFF
.,.,TRBV19,TRBJ1-1,TGTGCCAGTAGGAATTACAGGGATCACGTCACTGAAGCTTTCTTT,CASRNYRDHVTEAFF
.,.,TRBV6-5,TRBJ1-5,TGTGCCAGCAGTACCCAGGCCTCCAATCAGCCCCAGCATTTT,CASSTQASNQPQHF
.,.,TRBV6-2/TRBV6-3,TRBJ1-3,TGTGCCAGCAGTGCGACGGACAGTCCGTGGGGAAACACCATATATTTT,CASSATDSPWGNTIYF
few,.,TRBV29-1,TRBJ2-3,TGCAGCGTTCGGACCCCCGGGGTTACAGATACGCAGTATTTT,CSVRTPGVTDTQYF
.,TRBD1,TRBV30,TRBJ2-7,TGTGCCTGGAGTTCCCAGGGACAGGCTCCCTACGAGCAGTACTTC,CAWSSQGQAPYEQYF
few,.,TRBV5-5,TRBJ2-3,TGTGCCAGCAGCTTGGGAGAGACTAGCACAGATACGCAGTATTTT,CASSLGETSTDTQYF
.,.,TRBV29-1,TRBJ2-2,TGCAGCGTTGGCAGCGGGGAGCTGTTTTTT,CSVGSGELFF
.,.,TRBV5-1,TRBJ2-2,TGCGCCAGCAGCTTGGCTGCAGGGTTACGGCCGGCGTCGACCGGGGAGCTGTTTTTT,CASSLAAGLRPASTGELFF
.,TRBD2,TRBV27,TRBJ2-5,TGTGCCAGCGGTCGGACTAGCGGGGGCCCAGAGACCCAGTACTTC,CASGRTSGGPETQYF
.,TRBD1,TRBV27,TRBJ1-2,TGTGCCAGCAGTTTATACGGGACAGGCTATGGCTACACCTTC,CASSLYGTGYGYTF
.,.,TRBV6-5,TRBJ1-2,TGTGCCAGCAGTTACTCCCCTGAGTCCGACTACACCTTC,CASSYSPESDYTF
.,TRBD1,TRBV10-3,TRBJ1-1,TGTGCCATCAGTGGAGGACAGGGGGGTTACACTGAAGCTTTCTTT,CAISGGQGGYTEAFF
once,.,TRBV4-3,TRBJ1-1,TGCGCCAGCAGCCTTCACCTAAAGGGGCATCCGAACACTGAAGCTTTCTTT,CASSLHLKGHPNTEAFF
.,.,TRBV5-5,TRBJ1-2,TGTGCCAGCAGCTTGCGGAACGGCCAGCGAGTCACCTTC,CASSLRNGQRVTF
.,.,TRBV25-1,TRBJ1-6,TGTGCCAGCAGTGATAACAGATTGCAATCACCCCTCCACTTT,CASSDNRLQSPLHF
.,.,TRBV30,TRBJ1-1,TGTGCCTGGAGTTTTAGCGGAGTCCAGGCTTTCTTT,CAWSFSGVQAFF
.,TRBD2,TRBV19,TRBJ2-3,TGTGCCAGTAGTCCCCCGGGGGGGGGAACAGATACGCAGTATTTT,CASSPPGGGTDTQYF
.,TRBD2,TRBV28,TRBJ2-1,TGTGCCAGCATGTCAGCGGGGGTTCTTGGGGAGCAGTTCTTC,CASMSAGVLGEQFF
.,.,TRBV28,TRBJ2-7,TGTGCCAGCAGTTTTTTGGGCAGTTCGAGCTCCTACGAGCAGTACTTC,CASSFLGSSSSYEQYF
.,.,TRBV2,TRBJ1-1,TGTGCCAGCAGTGAAGCCGAGGAAGCTTTCTTT,CASSEAEEAFF
once,.,TRBV4-3,TRBJ2-2,TGCGCCAGCAGTCAAGTGGTGCAGGGTAGTTCCGGGGAGCTGTTTTTT,CASSQVVQGSSGELFF
once,.,TRBV5-4,TRBJ1-1,TGTGCCAGCAGCTTTAGGGGGAACACTGAAGCTTTCTTT,CASSFRGNTEAFF